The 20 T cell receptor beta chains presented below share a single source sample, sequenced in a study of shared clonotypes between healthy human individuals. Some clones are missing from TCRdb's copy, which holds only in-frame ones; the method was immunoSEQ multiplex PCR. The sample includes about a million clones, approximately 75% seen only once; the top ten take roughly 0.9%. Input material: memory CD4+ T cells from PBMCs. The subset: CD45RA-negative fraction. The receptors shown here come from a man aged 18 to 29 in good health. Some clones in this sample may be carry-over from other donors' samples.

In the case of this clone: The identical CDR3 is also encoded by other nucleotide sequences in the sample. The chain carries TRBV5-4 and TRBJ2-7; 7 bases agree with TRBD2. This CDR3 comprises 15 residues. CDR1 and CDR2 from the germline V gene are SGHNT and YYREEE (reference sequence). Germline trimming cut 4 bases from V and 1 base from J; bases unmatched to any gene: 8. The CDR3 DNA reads TGTGCCAGCAGCCCTCGGGGAGCGGGGTCCTACGAGCAGTACTTC. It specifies CASSPRGAGSYEQYF.

In nucleotides, the CDR3 is TGCGCCAGCAGCCAAGGATTACCGGGACAGGCGTCCTACGAGCAGTACTTC. As protein: CASSQGLPGQASYEQYF. The chain couples TRBV4-1 to TRBJ2-7; 8 bases are shared with TRBD1. Germline V gene sequence: CDR1 MGHRA, CDR2 YSYEKL. The CDR3 is 17 residues long. The ends lost 1 base at V and 1 base at J; junction bases unmatched: 9.

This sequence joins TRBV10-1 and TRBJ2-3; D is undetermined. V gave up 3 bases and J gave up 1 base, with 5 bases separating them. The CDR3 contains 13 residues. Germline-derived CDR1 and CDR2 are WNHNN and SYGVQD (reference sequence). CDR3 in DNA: TGCGCCAGCAGTGACAGAGGCACAGATACGCAGTATTTT. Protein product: CASSDRGTDTQYF.

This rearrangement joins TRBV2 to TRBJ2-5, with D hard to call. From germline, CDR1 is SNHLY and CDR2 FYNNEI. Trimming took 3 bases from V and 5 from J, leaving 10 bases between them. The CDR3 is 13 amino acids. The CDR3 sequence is CASSDGLGETQYF. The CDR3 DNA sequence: TGTGCCAGCAGTGATGGGCTTGGGGAGACCCAGTACTTC.

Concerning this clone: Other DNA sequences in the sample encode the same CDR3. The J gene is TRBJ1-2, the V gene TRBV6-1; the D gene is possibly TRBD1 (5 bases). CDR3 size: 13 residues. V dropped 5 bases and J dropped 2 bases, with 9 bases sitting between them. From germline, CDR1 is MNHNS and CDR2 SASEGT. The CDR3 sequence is CASSPGANYGYTF. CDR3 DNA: TGTGCCAGCAGTCCCGGGGCGAACTATGGCTACACCTTC.

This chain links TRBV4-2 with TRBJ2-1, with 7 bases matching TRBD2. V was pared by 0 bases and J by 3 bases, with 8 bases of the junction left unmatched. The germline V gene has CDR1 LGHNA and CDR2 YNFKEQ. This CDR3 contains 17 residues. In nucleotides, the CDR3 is TGTGCCAGCAGCCAAGACTTGGCTAGCGGAGGCTACAATGAGCAGTTCTTC. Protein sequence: CASSQDLASGGYNEQFF.

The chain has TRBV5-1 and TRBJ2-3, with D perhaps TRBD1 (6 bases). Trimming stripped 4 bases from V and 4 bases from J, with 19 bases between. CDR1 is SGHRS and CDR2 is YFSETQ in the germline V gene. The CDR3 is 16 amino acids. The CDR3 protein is CASSAGTTYSADTQYF. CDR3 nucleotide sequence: TGCGCCAGCAGCGCCGGGACAACGTATAGCGCAGATACGCAGTATTTT.

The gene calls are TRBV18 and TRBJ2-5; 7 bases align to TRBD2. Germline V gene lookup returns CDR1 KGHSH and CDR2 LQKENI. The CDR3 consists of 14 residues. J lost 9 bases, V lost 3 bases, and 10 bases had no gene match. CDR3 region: CASSPGGRSSSQYF. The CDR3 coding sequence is TGTGCCAGCTCACCTGGCGGGAGATCCTCGTCCCAGTACTTC. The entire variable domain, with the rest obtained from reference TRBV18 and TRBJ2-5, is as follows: NAGVMQNPRHLVRRRGQEARLRCSPMKGHSHVYWYRQLPEEGLKFMVYLQKENIIDESGMPKERFSAEFPKEGPSILRIQQVVRGDSAAYFCASSPGGRSSSQYFGPGTRLLVL.

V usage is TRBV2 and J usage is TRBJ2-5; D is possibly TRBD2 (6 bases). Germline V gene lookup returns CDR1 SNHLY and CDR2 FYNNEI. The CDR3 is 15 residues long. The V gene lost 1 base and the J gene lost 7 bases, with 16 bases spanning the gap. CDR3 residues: CASSEGRGVPGTQYF. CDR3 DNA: TGTGCCAGCAGTGAAGGGAGGGGTGTACCGGGGACCCAGTACTTC.

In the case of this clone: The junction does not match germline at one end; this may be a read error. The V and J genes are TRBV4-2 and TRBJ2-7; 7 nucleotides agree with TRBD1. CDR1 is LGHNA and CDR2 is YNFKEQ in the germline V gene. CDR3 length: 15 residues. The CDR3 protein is CASTQRPGTDYEQYF. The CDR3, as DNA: TGTGCCAGCACCCAACGTCCCGGGACAGACTACGAGCAGTACTTC.

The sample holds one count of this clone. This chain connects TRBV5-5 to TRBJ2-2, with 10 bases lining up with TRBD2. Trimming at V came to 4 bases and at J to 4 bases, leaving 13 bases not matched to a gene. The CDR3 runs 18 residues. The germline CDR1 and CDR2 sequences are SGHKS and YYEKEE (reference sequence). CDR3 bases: TGTGCCAGCAGCCGGGCCGGGACTAGCGCTGTGGGCACCGGGGAGCTGTTTTTT. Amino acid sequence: CASSRAGTSAVGTGELFF.

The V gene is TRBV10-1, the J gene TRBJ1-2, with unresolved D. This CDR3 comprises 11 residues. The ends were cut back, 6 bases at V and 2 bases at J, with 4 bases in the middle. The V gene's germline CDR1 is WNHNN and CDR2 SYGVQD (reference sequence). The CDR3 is CASRGNYGYTF. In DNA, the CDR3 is TGCGCCAGCAGGGGCAACTATGGCTACACCTTC.

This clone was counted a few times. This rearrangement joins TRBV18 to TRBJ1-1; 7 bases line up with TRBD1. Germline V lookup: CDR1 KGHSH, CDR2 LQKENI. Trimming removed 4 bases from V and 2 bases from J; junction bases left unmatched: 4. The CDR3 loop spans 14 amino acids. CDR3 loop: CASSHGTVNTEAFF. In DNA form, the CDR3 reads TGTGCCAGCTCACACGGGACAGTTAACACTGAAGCTTTCTTT.

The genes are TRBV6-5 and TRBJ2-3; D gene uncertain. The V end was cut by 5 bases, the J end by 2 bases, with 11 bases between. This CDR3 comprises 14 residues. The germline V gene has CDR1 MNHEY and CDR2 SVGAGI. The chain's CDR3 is CASSNPGYTDTQYF. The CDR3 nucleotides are TGTGCCAGCAGTAACCCGGGCTACACAGATACGCAGTATTTT.

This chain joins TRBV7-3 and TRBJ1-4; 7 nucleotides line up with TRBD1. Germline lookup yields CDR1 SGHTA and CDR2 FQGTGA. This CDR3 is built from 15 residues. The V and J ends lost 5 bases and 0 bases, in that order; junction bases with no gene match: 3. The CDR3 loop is CASSQTGATNEKLFF. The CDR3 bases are TGTGCCAGCAGCCAAACAGGGGCAACTAATGAAAAACTGTTTTTT.

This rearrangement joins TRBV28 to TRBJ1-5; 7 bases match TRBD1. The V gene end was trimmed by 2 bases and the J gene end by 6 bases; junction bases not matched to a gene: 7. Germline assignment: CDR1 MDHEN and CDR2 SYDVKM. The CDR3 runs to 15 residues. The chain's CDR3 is CASSLGGGSFQPQHF. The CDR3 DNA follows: TGTGCCAGCAGTTTAGGAGGGGGCAGTTTTCAGCCCCAGCATTTT.

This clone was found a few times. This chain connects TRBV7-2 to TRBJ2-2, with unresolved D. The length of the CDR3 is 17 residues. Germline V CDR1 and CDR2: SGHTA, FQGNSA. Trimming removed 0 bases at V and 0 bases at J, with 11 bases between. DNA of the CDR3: TGTGCCAGCAGCTTAGCTCCGCCGGACGCGAACACCGGGGAGCTGTTTTTT. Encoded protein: CASSLAPPDANTGELFF.

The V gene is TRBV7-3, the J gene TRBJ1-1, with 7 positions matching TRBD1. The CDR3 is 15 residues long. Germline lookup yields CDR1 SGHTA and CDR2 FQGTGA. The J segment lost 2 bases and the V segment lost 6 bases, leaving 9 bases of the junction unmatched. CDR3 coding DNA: TGTGCCAGCAGTAACCGACAGGGCTATAACACTGAAGCTTTCTTT. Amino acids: CASSNRQGYNTEAFF.

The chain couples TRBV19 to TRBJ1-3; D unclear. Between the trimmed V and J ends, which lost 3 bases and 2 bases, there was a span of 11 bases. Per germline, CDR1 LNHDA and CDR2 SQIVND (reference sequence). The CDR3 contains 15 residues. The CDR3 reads CASSMGRGTGNTIYF. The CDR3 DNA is TGTGCCAGTAGTATGGGCAGAGGGACTGGAAACACCATATATTTT.

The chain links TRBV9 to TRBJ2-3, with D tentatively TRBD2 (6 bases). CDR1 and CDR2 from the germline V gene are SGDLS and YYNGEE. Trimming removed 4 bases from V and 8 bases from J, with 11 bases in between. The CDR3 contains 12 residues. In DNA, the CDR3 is TGTGCCAGCAGCCCGGGGGTAGTTACGCAGTATTTT. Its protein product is CASSPGVVTQYF.